This T cell receptor beta chain is from a study of immune cell composition in non-small cell lung cancer. Study results and caveats: Clones >0.5% enriched in tumour were rarer in adenocarcinoma (around 33%) than squamous (about 80%). Dominant in vivo tumour-associated clones were not shown to share tumour-reactive sequences.

Germline CDR1 is SGDLS and CDR2 is YYNGEE. The junction had 6 bases not matched to a gene; V was cut back by 0 bases and J by 4 bases. CDR3 length equals 16 residues. This clone has more than one count but fewer than ten. Its antigen is unidentified. Sequencing used immunoSEQ multiplex PCR; TCRdb keeps in-frame clones, though not all of them. The sample has about 15,000 clones, 69% seen once. Sequenced: lung tumor tissue. This TCR derives from a human donor with non-small cell lung cancer. The rearrangement uses TRBV9 and TRBJ1-3, with 8 bases that match TRBD1. The CDR3 DNA reads as TGTGCCAGCAGCGTAGGACAGGGGATAACGGGAAACACCATATATTTT. Its protein product is CASSVGQGITGNTIYF. Full variable domain (missing parts from reference TRBV9 and TRBJ1-3): DSGVTQTPKHLITATGQRVTLRCSPRSGDLSVYWYQQSLDQGLQFLIQYYNGEERAKGNILERFSAQQFPDLHSELNLSSLELGDSALYFCASSVGQGITGNTIYFGEGSWLTVV.